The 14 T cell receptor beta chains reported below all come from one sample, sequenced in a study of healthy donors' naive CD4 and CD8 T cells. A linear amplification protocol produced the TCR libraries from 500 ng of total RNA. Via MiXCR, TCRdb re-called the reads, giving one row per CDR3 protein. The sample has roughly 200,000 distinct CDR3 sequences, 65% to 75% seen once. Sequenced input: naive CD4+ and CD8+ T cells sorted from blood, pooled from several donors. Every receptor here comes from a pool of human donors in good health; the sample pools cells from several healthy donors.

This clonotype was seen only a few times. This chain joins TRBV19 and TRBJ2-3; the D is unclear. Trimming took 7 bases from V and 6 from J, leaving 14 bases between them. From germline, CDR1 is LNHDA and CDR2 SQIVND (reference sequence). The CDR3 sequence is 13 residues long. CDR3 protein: CASNDRAPDTQYF. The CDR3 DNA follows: TGTGCCAGTAACGATAGGGCGCCCGATACGCAGTATTTT.

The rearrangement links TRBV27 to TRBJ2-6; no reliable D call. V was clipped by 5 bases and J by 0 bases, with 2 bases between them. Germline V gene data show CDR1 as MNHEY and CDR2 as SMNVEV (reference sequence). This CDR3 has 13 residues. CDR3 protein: CASSRSGANVLTF. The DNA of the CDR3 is TGTGCCAGCAGTCGCTCTGGGGCCAACGTCCTGACTTTC.

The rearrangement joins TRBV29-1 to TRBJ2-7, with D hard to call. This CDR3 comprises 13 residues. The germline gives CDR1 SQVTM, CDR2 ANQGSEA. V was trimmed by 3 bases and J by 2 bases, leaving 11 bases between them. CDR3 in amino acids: CSVEFPKTYEQYF. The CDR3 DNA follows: TGCAGCGTTGAGTTCCCAAAGACCTACGAGCAGTACTTC.

The CDR3 DNA is TGTGCCAGCTCCCCTACCCAGGGGCCGGAACAAGAGACCCAGTACTTC. This encodes CASSPTQGPEQETQYF. The J gene is TRBJ2-5, the V gene TRBV18; tentatively, D is TRBD1 (6 bases). The CDR3 totals 16 residues. V lost 6 bases and J 2 bases, leaving 19 bases between the germline ends. CDR1 is KGHSH, CDR2 LQKENI, per germline.

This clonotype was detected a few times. CDR3 residues: CASSLWTGSSYNEQFF. CDR3 bases: TGTGCCAGCAGCTTATGGACAGGTAGCTCCTACAATGAGCAGTTCTTC. The rearrangement uses TRBV5-4 and TRBJ2-1; 7 positions match TRBD1. Trimming removed 2 bases from V and 0 bases from J; junction bases left unmatched: 5. Germline loops: CDR1 SGHNT, CDR2 YYREEE (reference sequence). The CDR3 runs to 16 residues.

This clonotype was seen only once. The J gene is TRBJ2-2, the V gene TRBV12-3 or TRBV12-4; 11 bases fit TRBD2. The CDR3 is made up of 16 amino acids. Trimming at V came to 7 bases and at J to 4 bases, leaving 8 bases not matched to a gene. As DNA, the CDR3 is TGTGCCAGCACCCTGGGACTAGCGGAATTCACCGGGGAGCTGTTTTTT. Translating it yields CASTLGLAEFTGELFF.

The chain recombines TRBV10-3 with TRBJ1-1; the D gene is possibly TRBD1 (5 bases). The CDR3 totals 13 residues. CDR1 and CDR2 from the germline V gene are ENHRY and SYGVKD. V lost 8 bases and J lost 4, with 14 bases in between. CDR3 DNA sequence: TGTGCCATCTCGAGGGCAGGGAGCACTGAAGCTTTCTTT. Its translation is CAISRAGSTEAFF.

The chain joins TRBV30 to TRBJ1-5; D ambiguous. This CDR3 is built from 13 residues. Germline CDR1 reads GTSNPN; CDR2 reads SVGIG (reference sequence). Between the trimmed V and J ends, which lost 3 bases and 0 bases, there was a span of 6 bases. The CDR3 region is CAWRTDSNQPQHF. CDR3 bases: TGTGCCTGGAGGACCGATAGCAATCAGCCCCAGCATTTT.

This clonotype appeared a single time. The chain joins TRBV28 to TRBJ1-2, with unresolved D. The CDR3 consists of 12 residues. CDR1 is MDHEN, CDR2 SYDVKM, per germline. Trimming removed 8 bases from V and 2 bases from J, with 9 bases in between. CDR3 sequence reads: CASGNQNYGYTF. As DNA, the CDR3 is TGTGCCAGCGGAAACCAAAACTATGGCTACACCTTC.

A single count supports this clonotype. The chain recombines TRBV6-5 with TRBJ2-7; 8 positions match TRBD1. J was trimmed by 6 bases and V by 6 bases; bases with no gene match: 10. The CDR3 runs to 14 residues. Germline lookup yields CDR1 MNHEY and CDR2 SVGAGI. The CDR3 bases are TGTGCCAGCAGGACTCAGGGGGCTCTGTTCGAGCAGTACTTC. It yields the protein CASRTQGALFEQYF.

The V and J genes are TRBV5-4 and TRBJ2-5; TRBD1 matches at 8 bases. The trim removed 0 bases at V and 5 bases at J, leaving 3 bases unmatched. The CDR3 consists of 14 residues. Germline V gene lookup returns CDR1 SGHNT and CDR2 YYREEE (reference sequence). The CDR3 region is CASSLGTGMETQYF. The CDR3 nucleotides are TGTGCCAGCAGCTTGGGGACAGGGATGGAGACCCAGTACTTC. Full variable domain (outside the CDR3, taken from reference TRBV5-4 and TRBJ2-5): ETGVTQSPTHLIKTRGQQVTLRCSSQSGHNTVSWYQQALGQGPQFIFQYYREEENGRGNFPPRFSGLQFPNYSSELNVNALELDDSALYLCASSLGTGMETQYFGPGTRLLVL.

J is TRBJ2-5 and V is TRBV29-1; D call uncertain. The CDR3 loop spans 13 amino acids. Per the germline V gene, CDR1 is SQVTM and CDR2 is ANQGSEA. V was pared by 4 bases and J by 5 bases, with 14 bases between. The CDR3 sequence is CSVAPLHVETQYF. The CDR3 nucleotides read TGCAGCGTTGCCCCTCTCCACGTTGAGACCCAGTACTTC.

CDR3 nucleotide sequence: TGCAGTGCTAGAGATATCGGCGGGGCAGATACGCAGTATTTT. It is translated as CSARDIGGADTQYF. The chain recombines TRBV20-1 with TRBJ2-3; possibly TRBD2 for D (6 bases). The CDR3 runs to 14 residues. Germline V gives CDR1 DFQATT, CDR2 SNEGSKA (reference sequence). V was cut by 0 bases and J by 4 bases, with 11 bases left in between.

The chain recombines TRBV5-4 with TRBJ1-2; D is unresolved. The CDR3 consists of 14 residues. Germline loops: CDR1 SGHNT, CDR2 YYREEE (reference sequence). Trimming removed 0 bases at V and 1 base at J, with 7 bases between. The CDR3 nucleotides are TGTGCCAGCAGCTTGGACCAGAATAACTATGGCTACACCTTC. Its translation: CASSLDQNNYGYTF.